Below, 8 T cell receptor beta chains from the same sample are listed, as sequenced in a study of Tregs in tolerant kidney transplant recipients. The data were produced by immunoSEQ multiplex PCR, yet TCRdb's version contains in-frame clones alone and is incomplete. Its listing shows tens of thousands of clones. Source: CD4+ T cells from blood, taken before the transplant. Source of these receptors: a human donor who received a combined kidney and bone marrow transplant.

CDR3 bases read: TGTGCCAGCTCACCAGGGACTGGTTACGAG. It is translated as CASSPGTGYE. The whole CDR3 is CASSPGTGYEQYF. This chain links TRBV18 with TRBJ2-7, with D tentatively TRBD2 (6 bases). Read data end 3 residues before the CDR3 end; the end is taken from the germline J gene. CDR1 and CDR2 from the germline V gene are KGHSH and LQKENI. The CDR3 covers 13 residues. Trimming took 2 bases from V and 4 from J, leaving 9 bases between them.

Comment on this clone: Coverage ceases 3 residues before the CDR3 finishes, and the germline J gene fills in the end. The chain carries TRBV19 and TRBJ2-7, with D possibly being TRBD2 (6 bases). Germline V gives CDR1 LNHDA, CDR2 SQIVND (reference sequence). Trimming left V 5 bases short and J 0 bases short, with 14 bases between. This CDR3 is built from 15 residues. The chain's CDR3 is CASSRDGGSSYEQYF. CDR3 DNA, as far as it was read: TGTGCCAGTAGTCGGGACGGGGGAAGCTCCTACGAG. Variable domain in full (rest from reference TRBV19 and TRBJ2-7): DGGITQSPKYLFRKEGQNVTLSCEQNLNHDAMYWYRQDPGQGLRLIYYSQIVNDFQKGDIAEGYSVSREKKESFPLTVTSAQKNPTAFYLCASSRDGGSSYEQYFGPGTRLTVT.

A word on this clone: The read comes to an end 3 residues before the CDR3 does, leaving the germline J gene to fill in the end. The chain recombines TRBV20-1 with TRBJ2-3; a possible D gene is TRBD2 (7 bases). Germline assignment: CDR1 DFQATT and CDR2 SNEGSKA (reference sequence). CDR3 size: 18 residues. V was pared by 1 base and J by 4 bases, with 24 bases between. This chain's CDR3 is CSARGGGRKRDAPDTQYF. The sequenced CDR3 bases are TGCAGTGCTAGAGGGGGGGGGCGTAAGCGGGACGCCCCAGATACG.

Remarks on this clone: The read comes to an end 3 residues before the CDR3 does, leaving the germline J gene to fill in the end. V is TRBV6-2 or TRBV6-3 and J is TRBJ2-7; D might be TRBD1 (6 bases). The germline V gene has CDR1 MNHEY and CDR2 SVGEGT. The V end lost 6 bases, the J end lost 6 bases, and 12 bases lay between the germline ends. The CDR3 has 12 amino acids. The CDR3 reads CASSVQGIEQYF. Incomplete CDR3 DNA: TGTGCCAGCAGCGTGCAGGGGATCGAG.

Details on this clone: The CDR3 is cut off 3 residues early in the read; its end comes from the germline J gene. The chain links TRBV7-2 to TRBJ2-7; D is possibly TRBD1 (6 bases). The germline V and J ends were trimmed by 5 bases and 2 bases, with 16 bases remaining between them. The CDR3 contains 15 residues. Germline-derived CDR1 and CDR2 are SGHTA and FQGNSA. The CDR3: CASSVSTGTTYEQYF. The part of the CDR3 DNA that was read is TGTGCCAGCAGCGTATCTACAGGGACCACCTACGAG.

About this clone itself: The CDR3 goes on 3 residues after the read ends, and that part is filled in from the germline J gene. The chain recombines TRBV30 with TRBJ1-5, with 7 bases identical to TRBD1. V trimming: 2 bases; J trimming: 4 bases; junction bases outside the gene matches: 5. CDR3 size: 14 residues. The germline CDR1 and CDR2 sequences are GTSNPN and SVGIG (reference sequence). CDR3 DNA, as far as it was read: TGTGCCTGGAGTATGGGACAGTCTAATCAGCCC. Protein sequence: CAWSMGQSNQP. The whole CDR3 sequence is CAWSMGQSNQPQHF.

The sequenced CDR3 bases are TGTGCCTGGAGTGTATCTGGACTGTCCTACAATGAG. Residues: CAWSVSGLSYNE. The full CDR3 is CAWSVSGLSYNEQFF. The V call is TRBV30, the J call TRBJ2-1; the D gene is possibly TRBD2 (5 bases). The CDR3 extends 3 residues past the end of the read, so its final part is completed from the germline J gene. The CDR3 runs to 15 residues. V gave up 0 bases and J gave up 1 base, with 10 bases separating them. Germline values: CDR1 GTSNPN, CDR2 SVGIG (reference sequence).

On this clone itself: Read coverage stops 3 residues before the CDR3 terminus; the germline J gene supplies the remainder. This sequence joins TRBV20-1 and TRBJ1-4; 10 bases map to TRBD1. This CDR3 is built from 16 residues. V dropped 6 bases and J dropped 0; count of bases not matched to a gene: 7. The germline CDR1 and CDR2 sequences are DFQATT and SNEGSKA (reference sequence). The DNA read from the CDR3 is TGCAGTGCAACGGGACAGGGGATTGCAACTAATGAAAAA. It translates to CSATGQGIATNEK. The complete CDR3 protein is CSATGQGIATNEKLFF.